Shown below are 26 T cell receptor beta chains from a single sample sequenced in a study of CD8 T cells in ankylosing spondylitis. MiXCR, applied by TCRdb to the 5' RACE reads, yields one record per CDR3 protein. The sample includes around 130,000 distinct CDR3 sequences, over 6% of them seen just once. Input material: blood, either unsorted or a sorted T cell fraction (not recorded which). All receptors come from a male donor with ankylosing spondylitis or in good health (not recorded which).

This clonotype came up many times. The chain couples TRBV28 to TRBJ2-1, with 8 positions matching TRBD1. The ends lost 3 bases at V and 1 base at J; junction bases unmatched: 14. This CDR3 comprises 19 residues. Per germline, CDR1 MDHEN and CDR2 SYDVKM. The DNA of the CDR3 is TGTGCCAGCAGTTTCGCCAGGGGGCCGGGTCGAAGGTCCTACAATGAGCAGTTCTTC. Its protein is CASSFARGPGRRSYNEQFF.

This clonotype was seen at least ten times. V is TRBV7-8 and J is TRBJ1-5, with TRBD1 as a possible D gene (6 bases). The germline V and J ends were trimmed by 3 bases and 7 bases, with 16 bases remaining between them. The CDR3 totals 15 residues. CDR1 and CDR2 from the germline V gene are SGHVS and FQNEAQ. This chain's CDR3 is CASSLEFQGLQPQHF. The CDR3 DNA reads as TGTGCCAGCAGCTTGGAGTTCCAGGGGCTGCAGCCCCAGCATTTT.

Details on this clonotype: Given a much more abundant clone one base away, this may be a read error. The chain carries TRBV19 and TRBJ2-5; D is undetermined. The germline V and J ends were trimmed by 3 bases and 9 bases, with 8 bases remaining between them. This CDR3 spans 11 amino acids. Looked up from germline, CDR1 is LNHDA and CDR2 is SQIVND (reference sequence). The CDR3 DNA sequence: TGTGCCAGTAGTATTAAGAAGGCCCAGTACTTC. It translates to CASSIKKAQYF.

In this sample, this clonotype turned up many times. The chain recombines TRBV11-3 with TRBJ2-2; TRBD2 agrees at 9 bases. Germline CDR1 reads SGHNT; CDR2 reads YENEEA. The CDR3 extends over 15 amino acids. After removal of 4 bases from V and 5 bases from J, the junction contained 5 bases not matched to a gene. CDR3 nucleotide sequence: TGTGCCAGCAGCTCTAGCGGGATTGGGACCGGGGAGCTGTTTTTT. This sequence encodes CASSSSGIGTGELFF. The entire variable domain, with the rest obtained from reference TRBV11-3 and TRBJ2-2, is as follows: EAGVVQSPRYKIIEKKQPVAFWCNPISGHNTLYWYLQNLGQGPELLIRYENEEAVDDSQLPKDRFSAERLKGVDSTLKIQPAELGDSAVYLCASSSSGIGTGELFFGEGSRLTVL.

This clonotype occurred a few times. The V gene is TRBV28, the J gene TRBJ1-1; possible D gene TRBD1, 6 bases. Trimming left V 7 bases short and J 1 base short, with 13 bases between. The germline CDR1 and CDR2 sequences are MDHEN and SYDVKM. The CDR3 is 14 amino acids. The CDR3 DNA reads as TGTGCCAGCATCCCGACAGGAGCGAACACTGAAGCTTTCTTT. Residues: CASIPTGANTEAFF.

This clonotype has a count of ten or more. V is TRBV7-2 and J is TRBJ1-6; D may be TRBD1 (6 bases). The CDR3 is 14 residues long. Trimming shortened V by 4 bases and J by 9 bases, and 13 bases separated the two germline ends. The V gene's germline CDR1 is SGHTA and CDR2 FQGNSA. DNA for the CDR3: TGTGCCAGCAGCTCCGGGGACAAGGCTTCACCCCTCCACTTT. It translates to CASSSGDKASPLHF.

This clonotype was seen ten or more times. This rearrangement joins TRBV19 to TRBJ1-1; possible D gene TRBD1, 5 bases. Germline V gene sequence: CDR1 LNHDA, CDR2 SQIVND (reference sequence). The V and J ends lost 9 bases and 7 bases respectively, with 18 bases between them. CDR3 length equals 13 residues. CDR3 sequence reads: CASGFSWGLEAFF. The CDR3 bases are TGTGCCAGCGGATTTTCGTGGGGACTTGAAGCTTTCTTT.

This clonotype has at least ten counts. This chain connects TRBV6-1 to TRBJ2-7, with TRBD1 identical over 8 bases. Germline V gene lookup returns CDR1 MNHNS and CDR2 SASEGT. Trimming took 4 bases from V and 6 from J; bases not matched to a gene: 2. CDR3 length: 12 residues. The CDR3 coding sequence is TGTGCCAGCAGTGCCACAGGGGGCGAGCAGTACTTC. This translates into CASSATGGEQYF.

This clonotype was observed at least ten times. The chain recombines TRBV20-1 with TRBJ2-1; TRBD2 matches 13 bases. This CDR3 spans 17 amino acids. The junction had 11 bases not matched to a gene; V was cut back by 5 bases and J by 4 bases. Germline-derived CDR1 and CDR2 are DFQATT and SNEGSKA (reference sequence). The CDR3 bases are TGCAGTGCTCGAAAAAAATGGACTAGCGGGGGATACAATGAGCAGTTCTTC. It is translated as CSARKKWTSGGYNEQFF.

This clonotype was seen ten or more times. This sequence joins TRBV20-1 and TRBJ1-4; D is ambiguous. CDR3 length equals 12 residues. V was pared by 6 bases and J by 7 bases, with 12 bases between. Germline CDR1 DFQATT, CDR2 SNEGSKA (reference sequence). In DNA form, the CDR3 reads TGCAGTGCGACTCAGGACCTTGAAAAACTGTTTTTT. Amino acids: CSATQDLEKLFF.

The table lists this clonotype with many counts. This chain uses TRBV18 with TRBJ2-6; 9 nucleotides match TRBD1. The trim removed 3 bases at V and 0 bases at J, leaving 3 bases unmatched. This CDR3 comprises 17 residues. Germline V lookup: CDR1 KGHSH, CDR2 LQKENI. CDR3 bases: TGTGCCAGCTCACCGGGACAGGGCCCCTCTGGGGCCAACGTCCTGACTTTC. It is translated as CASSPGQGPSGANVLTF.

This clonotype was observed at least ten times. This rearrangement joins TRBV4-2 to TRBJ2-2, with D possibly being TRBD2 (5 bases). Germline V CDR1 and CDR2: LGHNA, YNFKEQ. Deletions cut 4 bases from V and 1 base from J, with 13 bases between. The CDR3 totals 16 residues. CDR3 nucleotide sequence: TGTGCCAGCAGCCCGGCGGGCACCGAGAACACCGGGGAGCTGTTTTTT. Protein sequence: CASSPAGTENTGELFF.

At least ten counts were recorded for this clonotype. The chain combines TRBV5-1 with TRBJ1-1; D unresolved. Looked up from germline, CDR1 is SGHRS and CDR2 is YFSETQ. V was shortened by 0 bases and J by 0 bases, with 12 bases between the two germline ends. The CDR3 has 16 residues. CDR3 sequence reads: CASSLVGKYLNTEAFF. The CDR3 coding sequence is TGCGCCAGCAGCTTGGTTGGGAAATATTTGAACACTGAAGCTTTCTTT.

Ten or more counts support this clonotype. Here the CDR3 reads CASSQSEGRGCEKLFF. As DNA, the CDR3 is TGCGCCAGCAGTCAATCAGAAGGTCGCGGCTGTGAAAAACTGTTTTTT. This sequence joins TRBV23-1 and TRBJ1-4, with no clear D. TRBV23-1 is known as an ORF, though its function is uncertain. The CDR3 loop spans 16 amino acids. V lost 0 bases and J lost 7, with 15 bases in between.

This clonotype was seen many times. J is TRBJ2-5 and V is TRBV5-1; 7 bases align to TRBD1. Per germline, CDR1 SGHRS and CDR2 YFSETQ. With V trimmed by 5 bases and J by 2 bases, 9 bases remained unmatched. The CDR3 covers 15 residues. As DNA, the CDR3 is TGCGCCAGCAGACGACCCGGACAGGCTCAAGAGACCCAGTACTTC. Its translation is CASRRPGQAQETQYF.

The gene calls are TRBV7-6 and TRBJ1-6; D may be TRBD1 (5 bases). V was shortened by 1 base and J by 5 bases, with 15 bases between the two germline ends. Looked up from germline, CDR1 is SGHVS and CDR2 is FNYEAQ. The CDR3 contains 17 residues. The CDR3 DNA follows: TGTGCCAGCAGCTTAGAGGTCGGGGCAGGAAATAATTCACCCCTCCACTTT. It specifies CASSLEVGAGNNSPLHF.

In this sample, this clonotype turned up many times. This sequence joins TRBV12-3 or TRBV12-4 and TRBJ2-5, with 7 bases aligning to TRBD2. Trimming took 3 bases from V and 5 from J; bases not matched to a gene: 6. CDR3 length equals 14 residues. CDR3 residues: CASSFGRTGETQYF. Here the CDR3 DNA reads TGTGCCAGCAGTTTCGGGAGGACCGGGGAGACCCAGTACTTC.

This clonotype was observed a handful of times. The chain has TRBV5-1 and TRBJ2-3, with 13 bases matching TRBD2. The germline CDR1 and CDR2 sequences are SGHRS and YFSETQ. This CDR3 region has 17 residues. With V trimmed by 4 bases and J by 0 bases, 5 bases remained unmatched. DNA for the CDR3: TGCGCCAGCAGCCAGGGACTAGCGGGACCAAGCACAGATACGCAGTATTTT. This sequence encodes CASSQGLAGPSTDTQYF.

This clonotype was counted a few times. The chain joins TRBV18 to TRBJ2-3; D is unclear. Germline V gives CDR1 KGHSH, CDR2 LQKENI. The ends were cut back, 1 base at V and 3 bases at J, with 5 bases in the middle. The CDR3 runs 13 residues. The CDR3 loop is CASSPQGTDTQYF. CDR3 in DNA: TGTGCCAGCTCACCACAAGGGACAGATACGCAGTATTTT.

This clonotype was recorded at least ten times. Written as DNA, the CDR3 is TGCGCCAGCAGCTTGGACGTCCTCCCCGGGGGTAATGAAAAACTGTTTTTT. It translates to CASSLDVLPGGNEKLFF. This chain uses TRBV5-1 with TRBJ1-4, with D tentatively TRBD1 (5 bases). This CDR3 is 17 amino acids long. Germline V gene data show CDR1 as SGHRS and CDR2 as YFSETQ. Trimming stripped 0 bases from V and 4 bases from J, with 16 bases between.

This clonotype was recorded at least ten times. This chain connects TRBV5-1 to TRBJ2-3; no firm D call. The germline CDR1 and CDR2 sequences are SGHRS and YFSETQ. Deletions cut 3 bases from V and 0 bases from J, with 5 bases between. The length of the CDR3 is 13 residues. CDR3 amino acids: CASSSSSTDTQYF. CDR3 nucleotides: TGCGCCAGCAGCTCCTCTAGCACAGATACGCAGTATTTT.

This clonotype was detected many times. This chain links TRBV12-3 or TRBV12-4 with TRBJ2-5, with a tentative D call TRBD2 (5 bases). Trimming took 6 bases from V and 5 from J, leaving 19 bases between them. The CDR3 has 15 residues. The CDR3 sequence is CASSFDPRGRETQYF. The DNA for the CDR3 is TGTGCCAGCAGCTTCGACCCACGGGGTAGGGAGACCCAGTACTTC.

The chain has TRBV5-1 and TRBJ1-4; 8 nucleotides match TRBD1. Germline CDR1 and CDR2: SGHRS and YFSETQ. The CDR3 is 16 residues long. Losses at the gene ends were 4 bases for V and 7 bases for J; bases not matched to a gene: 12. The CDR3 loop reads CASSRRPRGQGEKLFF. CDR3 DNA: TGCGCCAGCAGCAGAAGACCCAGGGGGCAGGGTGAAAAACTGTTTTTT.

Many counts were recorded for this clonotype. V gene TRBV5-1 combines with J gene TRBJ1-1; the D is unclear. Germline V gene sequence: CDR1 SGHRS, CDR2 YFSETQ. Trimming left V 1 base short and J 1 base short, with 2 bases between. The CDR3 has 12 amino acids. CDR3 in DNA: TGCGCCAGCAGCTTGCAGAACACTGAAGCTTTCTTT. Translating it yields CASSLQNTEAFF.

This clonotype has a handful of counts. The rearrangement links TRBV11-2 to TRBJ2-3; 9 bases are shared with TRBD2. This CDR3 is 15 amino acids long. Trimming at V came to 6 bases and at J to 4 bases, leaving 8 bases not matched to a gene. The germline CDR1 and CDR2 sequences are SGHAT and FQNNGV. In nucleotides, the CDR3 is TGTGCCAGCAGTCTGCTAGCGGGAAATTCAGATACGCAGTATTTT. Residues: CASSLLAGNSDTQYF.

This clonotype was counted at least ten times. The chain uses TRBV11-1 and TRBJ1-1; a possible D gene is TRBD1 (5 bases). The CDR3 sequence is 12 residues long. V was shortened by 5 bases and J by 7 bases, with 11 bases between the two germline ends. Germline values: CDR1 SGHAT, CDR2 FQDESV (reference sequence). The CDR3 DNA reads TGTGCCAGCAGCCTGGAGGGGCATGAAGCTTTCTTT. This encodes CASSLEGHEAFF.